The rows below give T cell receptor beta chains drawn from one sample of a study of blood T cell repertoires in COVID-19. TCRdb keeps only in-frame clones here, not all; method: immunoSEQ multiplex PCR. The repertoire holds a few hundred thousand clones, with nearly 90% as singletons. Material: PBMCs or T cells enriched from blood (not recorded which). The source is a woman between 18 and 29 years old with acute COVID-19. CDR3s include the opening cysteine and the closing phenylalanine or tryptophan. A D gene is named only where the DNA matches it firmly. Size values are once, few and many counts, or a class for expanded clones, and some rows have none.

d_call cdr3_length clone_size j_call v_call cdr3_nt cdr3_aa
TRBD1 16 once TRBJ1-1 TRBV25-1 TGTGCCAGCAGTGAAGTCACGGGACAGGCGAACACTGAAGCTTTCTTT CASSEVTGQANTEAFF
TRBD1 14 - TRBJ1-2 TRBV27 TGTGCCAGACTCCTGGACAGGGTTAAAGGTGGCTACACCTTC CARLLDRVKGGYTF
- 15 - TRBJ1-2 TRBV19 TGTGCCAGTAGTTCAGGGGCTCAACTGGACTATGGCTACACCTTC CASSSGAQLDYGYTF
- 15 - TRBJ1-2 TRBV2 TGTGCCAGCAGTGAAGCGCGAGGACAAGGCTATGGCTACACCTTC CASSEARGQGYGYTF
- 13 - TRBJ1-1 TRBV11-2 TGTGCCAGCAGCTTAGATCGGAGTCCCGAAGCTTTCTTT CASSLDRSPEAFF
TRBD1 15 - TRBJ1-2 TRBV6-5 TGTGCCAGCAGTTACAAGGGCAGGGGGTTATATGGCTACACCTTC CASSYKGRGLYGYTF
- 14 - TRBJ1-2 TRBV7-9 TGTGCCAGCAGCTTAGGGCAGGGTGCCTATGGCTACACCTTC CASSLGQGAYGYTF
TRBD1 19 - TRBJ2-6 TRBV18 TGTGCCAGCTCACCTCGACCGGGACAGGGATTGTCTGGGGCCAACGTCCTGACTTTC CASSPRPGQGLSGANVLTF
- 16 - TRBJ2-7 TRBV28 TGTGCCAGCACCCCCCACTCCCTCCTAGGGGCCAACGAGCAGTACTTC CASTPHSLLGANEQYF
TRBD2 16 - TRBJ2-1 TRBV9 TGTGCCAGCAGCGGGACTAGCGGGACGAACTACAATGAGCAGTTCTTC CASSGTSGTNYNEQFF
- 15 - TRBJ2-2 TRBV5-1 TGCGCCAGCAGTTCAGGGTTCGCGAACACCGGGGAGCTGTTTTTT CASSSGFANTGELFF
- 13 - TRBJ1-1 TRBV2 TGTGCCAGCAGTGCACAGGGGAACACTGAAGCTTTCTTT CASSAQGNTEAFF
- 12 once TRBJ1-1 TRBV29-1 TGCAGCGTTTCAGGATTGAACACTGAAGCTTTCTTT CSVSGLNTEAFF
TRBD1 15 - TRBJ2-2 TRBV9 TGTGCCAGCAGCGCCCAGACAGGGTTGAGCGGGGAGCTGTTTTTT CASSAQTGLSGELFF
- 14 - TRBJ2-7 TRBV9 TGTGCCAGCAGCGCCACGGGGGAGGCCTACGAGCAGTACTTC CASSATGEAYEQYF
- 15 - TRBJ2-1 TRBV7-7 TGTGCTAGCGACCCTAACGGCATAAACTCGGGTGAGCAGTTCTTC CASDPNGINSGEQFF
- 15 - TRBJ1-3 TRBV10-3 TGTGCCATCAGTGAACAGGCCCGCTCTGGAAACACCATATATTTT CAISEQARSGNTIYF
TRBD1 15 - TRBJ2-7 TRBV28 TGTGCCAGCAGTTTAAGTCCGGGACAGGGTCACGAGCAGTACTTC CASSLSPGQGHEQYF
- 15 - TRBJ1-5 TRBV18 TGTGCCAGCTCGGGGGGAGGCGGTAGCAATCAGCCCCAGCATTTT CASSGGGGSNQPQHF
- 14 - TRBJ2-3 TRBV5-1 TGCGCCAGCAGCTTCCGGGGAAGCACAGATACGCAGTATTTT CASSFRGSTDTQYF
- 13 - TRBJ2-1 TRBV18 TGTGCCAGTGCGAGAGGGAGCTACAATGAGCAGTTCTTC CASARGSYNEQFF
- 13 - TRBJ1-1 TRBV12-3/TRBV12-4 TGTGCCAGCAGAAGGGAGTGGGGCACTGAAGCTTTCTTT CASRREWGTEAFF
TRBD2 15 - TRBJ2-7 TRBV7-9 TGTGCCAGCAGCTTTACCGGTGGGACTACCTACGAGCAGTACTTC CASSFTGGTTYEQYF
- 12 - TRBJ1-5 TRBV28 TGTGCCAGCAGTTTAACAGCTCAGCCCCAGCATTTT CASSLTAQPQHF
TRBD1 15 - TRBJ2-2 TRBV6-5 TGTGCCAGCAGCCTCCGGGACAGCTACACCGGGGAGCTGTTTTTT CASSLRDSYTGELFF
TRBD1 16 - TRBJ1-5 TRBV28 TGTGCCAGCAGTTTACAGGGGGGAGGCGGCAATCAGCCCCAGCATTTT CASSLQGGGGNQPQHF
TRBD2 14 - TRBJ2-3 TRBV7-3 TGTGCCAGCAGTATAGCGGGAGAGACAGATACGCAGTATTTT CASSIAGETDTQYF
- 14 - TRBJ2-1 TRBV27 TGTGCCAGCAGTCTCCGAGGCTACTACAATGAGCAGTTCTTC CASSLRGYYNEQFF
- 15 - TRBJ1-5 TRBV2 TGTGCCAGCAGTGTAGTGTCAGGGGTGGGTCAGCCCCAGCATTTT CASSVVSGVGQPQHF
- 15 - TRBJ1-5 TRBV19 TGTGCCAGTAGTATCCACGGTCGGGGCAATCAGCCCCAGCATTTT CASSIHGRGNQPQHF
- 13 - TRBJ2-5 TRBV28 TGTGCCAGCAGTTTTAGGCGCGGGGAGACCCAGTACTTC CASSFRRGETQYF
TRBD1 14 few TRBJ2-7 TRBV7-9 TGTGCCAGCAGTATGGGACAGGCCCTCTACGAGCAGTACTTC CASSMGQALYEQYF
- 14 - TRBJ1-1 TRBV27 TGTGCCAGCAGTTTCGGGAGCGCGGTGACTGAAGCTTTCTTT CASSFGSAVTEAFF
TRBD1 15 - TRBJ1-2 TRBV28 TGTGCCAGCAGCTCTGGCACAGGGGGAGAGTATGGCTACACCTTC CASSSGTGGEYGYTF
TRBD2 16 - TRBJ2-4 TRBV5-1 TGCGCCAGCAGCTTGGGTCTAGCGGGAGCCAAAAACATTCAGTACTTC CASSLGLAGAKNIQYF
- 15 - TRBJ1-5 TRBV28 TGTGCCAGCGGGGGGGGCAGATTTAGCAATCAGCCCCAGCATTTT CASGGGRFSNQPQHF
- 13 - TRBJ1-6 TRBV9 TGTGCCAGCAGCGTAGAGGAGGGCCCACCCCTCCACTTT CASSVEEGPPLHF
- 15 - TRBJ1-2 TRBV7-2 TGTGCCAGCGGGGGGGGTAAACAGGGATTGTATGGCTACACCTTC CASGGGKQGLYGYTF
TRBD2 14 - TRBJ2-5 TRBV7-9 TGTGCCAGCAGCCCGACGGGGGGTAGGGAGACCCAGTACTTC CASSPTGGRETQYF
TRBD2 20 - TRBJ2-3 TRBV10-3 TGTGCCATCAGTGTAGTCGGAGGAGCGGGAGGAACTTCTAGCACAGATACGCAGTATTTT CAISVVGGAGGTSSTDTQYF
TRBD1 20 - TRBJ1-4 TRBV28 TGTGCCAGCAGTTACGAGGACCGGACAGGGGGCCCTGCAACTAATGAAAAACTGTTTTTT CASSYEDRTGGPATNEKLFF